This T cell receptor (beta chain) was found in a study of T cells in Graves' hyperthyroidism and ophthalmopathy. Absence of ophthalmopathy progression within 18 months defined stable Graves' hyperthyroidism. Patients aged 18 to 65 with hyperthyroidism were newly diagnosed, with duration under 2 months. Diagnosing involved the use of clinical symptoms, serum thyroxine and TRAb, thyroid ultrasound and orbital computed tomography. Study outcomes and limitations: Model output signaled ophthalmopathy a median about seven months ahead of onset.

Regarding this clonotype: Its antigen is as yet unknown.

The CDR3 has 13 residues. The ends were cut back, 8 bases at V and 2 bases at J, with 15 bases in the middle. Germline CDR1 reads SQVTM; CDR2 reads ANQGSEA. The CDR3 regions of TCR beta were amplified from RNA transcripts. Using the HTBI primer set, a first-round RT-PCR was run on the TCR CDR3. TCRdb re-called the multiplex PCR reads through MiXCR, storing one row per CDR3 protein. Among 500,000 to 600,000 distinct CDR3 sequences listed, around 46% were seen once. Sequenced input: peripheral blood or thyroid tissue (not recorded which). V usage is TRBV29-1 and J usage is TRBJ1-2; weak D call: TRBD1 (5 bases). The TCR sequence derives from a woman younger than 35 with Graves' hyperthyroidism. CDR3 in amino acids: CSSSGRQNYGYTF. The DNA of the CDR3 is TGCAGCTCGTCGGGACGGCAAAACTATGGCTACACCTTC.